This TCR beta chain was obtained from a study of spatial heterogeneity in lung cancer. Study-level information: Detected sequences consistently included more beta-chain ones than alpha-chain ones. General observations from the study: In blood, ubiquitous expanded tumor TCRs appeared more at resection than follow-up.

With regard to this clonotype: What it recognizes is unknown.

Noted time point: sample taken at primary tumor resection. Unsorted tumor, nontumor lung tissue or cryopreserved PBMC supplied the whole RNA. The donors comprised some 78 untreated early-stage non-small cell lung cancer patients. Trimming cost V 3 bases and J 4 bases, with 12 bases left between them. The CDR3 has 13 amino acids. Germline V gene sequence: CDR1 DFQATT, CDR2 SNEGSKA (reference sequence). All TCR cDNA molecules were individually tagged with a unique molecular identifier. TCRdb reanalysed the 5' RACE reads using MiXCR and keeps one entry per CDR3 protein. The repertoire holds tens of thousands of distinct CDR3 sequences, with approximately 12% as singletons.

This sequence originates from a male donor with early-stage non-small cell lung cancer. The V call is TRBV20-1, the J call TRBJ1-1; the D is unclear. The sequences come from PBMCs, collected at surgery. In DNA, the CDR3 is TGCAGTGCTAGTGTCAGAGCCAGCACTGAAGCTTTCTTT. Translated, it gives CSASVRASTEAFF.